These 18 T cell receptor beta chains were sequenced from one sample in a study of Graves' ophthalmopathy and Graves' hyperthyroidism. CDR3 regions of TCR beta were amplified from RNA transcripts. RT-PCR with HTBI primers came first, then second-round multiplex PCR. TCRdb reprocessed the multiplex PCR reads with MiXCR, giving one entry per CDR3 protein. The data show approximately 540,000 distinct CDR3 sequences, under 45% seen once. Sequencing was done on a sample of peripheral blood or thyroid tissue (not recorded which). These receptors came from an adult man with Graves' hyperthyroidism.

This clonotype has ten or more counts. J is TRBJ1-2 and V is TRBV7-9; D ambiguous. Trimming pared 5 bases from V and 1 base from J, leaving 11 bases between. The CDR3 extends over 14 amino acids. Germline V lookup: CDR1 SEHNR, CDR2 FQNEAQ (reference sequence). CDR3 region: CASSLTPNNYGYTF. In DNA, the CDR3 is TGTGCCAGCAGCCTAACCCCCAATAACTATGGCTACACCTTC.

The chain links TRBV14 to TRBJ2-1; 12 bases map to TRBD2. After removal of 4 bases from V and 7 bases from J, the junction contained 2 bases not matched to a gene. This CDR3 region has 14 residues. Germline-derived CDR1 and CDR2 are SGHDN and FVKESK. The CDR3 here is CASSRLAGANEQFF. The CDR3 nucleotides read TGTGCCAGCAGCCGACTAGCGGGGGCAAATGAGCAGTTCTTC.

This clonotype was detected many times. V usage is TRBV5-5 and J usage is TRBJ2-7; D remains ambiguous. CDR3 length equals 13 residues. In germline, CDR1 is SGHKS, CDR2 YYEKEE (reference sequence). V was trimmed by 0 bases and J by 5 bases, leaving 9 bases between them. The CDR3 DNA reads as TGTGCCAGCAGCTTGGTGGGTACAAACGAGCAGTACTTC. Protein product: CASSLVGTNEQYF. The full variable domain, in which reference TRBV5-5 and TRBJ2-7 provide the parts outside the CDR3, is DAGVTQSPTHLIKTRGQQVTLRCSPISGHKSVSWYQQVLGQGPQFIFQYYEKEERGRGNFPDRFSARQFPNYSSELNVNALLLGDSALYLCASSLVGTNEQYFGPGTRLTVT.

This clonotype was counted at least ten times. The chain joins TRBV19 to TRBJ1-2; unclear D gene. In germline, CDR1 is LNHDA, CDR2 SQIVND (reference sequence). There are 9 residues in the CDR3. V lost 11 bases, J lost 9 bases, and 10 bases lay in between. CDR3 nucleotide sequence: TGTGCCTGGGTTCGGTGCTACACCTTC. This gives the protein CAWVRCYTF. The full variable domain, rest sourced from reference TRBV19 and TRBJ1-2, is DGGITQSPKYLFRKEGQNVTLSCEQNLNHDAMYWYRQDPGQGLRLIYYSQIVNDFQKGDIAEGYSVSREKKESFPLTVTSAQKNPTAFYLCAWVRCYTFGSGTRLTVV.

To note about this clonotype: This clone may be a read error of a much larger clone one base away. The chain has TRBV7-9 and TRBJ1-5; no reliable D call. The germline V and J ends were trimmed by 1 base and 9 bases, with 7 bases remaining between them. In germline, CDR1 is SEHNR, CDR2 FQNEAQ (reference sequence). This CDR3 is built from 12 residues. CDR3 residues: CASSLESRPQHF. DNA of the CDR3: TGTGCCAGCAGCTTAGAGTCACGGCCCCAGCATTTT.

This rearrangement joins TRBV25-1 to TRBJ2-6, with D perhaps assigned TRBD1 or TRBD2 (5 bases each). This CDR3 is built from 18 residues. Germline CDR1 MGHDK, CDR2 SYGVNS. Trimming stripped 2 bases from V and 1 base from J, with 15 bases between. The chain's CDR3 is CASSEGGFHLSGANVLTF. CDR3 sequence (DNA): TGTGCCAGCAGTGAAGGGGGTTTTCATCTTTCTGGGGCCAACGTCCTGACTTTC.

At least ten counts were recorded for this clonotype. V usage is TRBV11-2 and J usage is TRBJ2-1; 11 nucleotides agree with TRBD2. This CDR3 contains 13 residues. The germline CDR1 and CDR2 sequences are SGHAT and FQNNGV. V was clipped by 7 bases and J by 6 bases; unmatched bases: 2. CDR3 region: CASTLAGGNEQFF. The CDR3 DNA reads TGTGCCAGCACGCTAGCGGGGGGCAATGAGCAGTTCTTC.

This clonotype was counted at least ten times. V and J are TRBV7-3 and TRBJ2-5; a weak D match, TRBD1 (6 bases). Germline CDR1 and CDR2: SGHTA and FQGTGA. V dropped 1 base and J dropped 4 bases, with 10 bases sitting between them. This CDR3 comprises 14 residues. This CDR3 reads CASSLSGRGETQYF. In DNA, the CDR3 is TGTGCCAGCAGCTTAAGTGGCAGGGGAGAGACCCAGTACTTC.

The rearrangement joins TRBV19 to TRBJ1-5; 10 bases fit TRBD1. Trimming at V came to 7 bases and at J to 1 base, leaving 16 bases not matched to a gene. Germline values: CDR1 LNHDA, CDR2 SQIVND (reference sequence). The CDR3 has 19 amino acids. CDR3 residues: CASIYRGPGQGMSNQPQHF. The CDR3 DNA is TGTGCCAGTATCTACCGAGGTCCGGGACAGGGGATGAGCAATCAGCCCCAGCATTTT.

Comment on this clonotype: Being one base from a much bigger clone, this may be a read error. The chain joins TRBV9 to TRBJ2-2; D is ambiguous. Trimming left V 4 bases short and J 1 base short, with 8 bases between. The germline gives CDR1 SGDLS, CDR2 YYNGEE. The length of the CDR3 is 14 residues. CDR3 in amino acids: CASSPRRNTGELFF. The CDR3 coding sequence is TGTGCCAGCAGCCCGAGACGGAACACCGGGGAGCTGTTTTTT.

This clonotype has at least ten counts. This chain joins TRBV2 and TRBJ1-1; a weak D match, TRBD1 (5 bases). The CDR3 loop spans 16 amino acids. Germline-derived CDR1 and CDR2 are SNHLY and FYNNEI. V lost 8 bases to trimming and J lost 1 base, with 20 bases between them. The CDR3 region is CASQGRLVGRNTEAFF. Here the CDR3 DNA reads TGTGCCAGCCAAGGGAGGCTAGTGGGGCGGAACACTGAAGCTTTCTTT.

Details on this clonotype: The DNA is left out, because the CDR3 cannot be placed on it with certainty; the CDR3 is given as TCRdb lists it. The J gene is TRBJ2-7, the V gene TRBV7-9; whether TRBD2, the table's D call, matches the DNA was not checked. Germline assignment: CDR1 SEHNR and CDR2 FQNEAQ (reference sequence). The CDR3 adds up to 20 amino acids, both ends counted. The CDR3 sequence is CASSFYICSVGFSRTYEQYF.

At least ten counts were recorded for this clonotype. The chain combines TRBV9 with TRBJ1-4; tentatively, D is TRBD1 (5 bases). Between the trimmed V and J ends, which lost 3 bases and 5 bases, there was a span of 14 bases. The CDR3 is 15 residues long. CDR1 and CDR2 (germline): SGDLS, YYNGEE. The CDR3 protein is CASSASLTANEKLFF. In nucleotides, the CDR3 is TGTGCCAGCAGCGCGAGCCTGACAGCGAATGAAAAACTGTTTTTT.

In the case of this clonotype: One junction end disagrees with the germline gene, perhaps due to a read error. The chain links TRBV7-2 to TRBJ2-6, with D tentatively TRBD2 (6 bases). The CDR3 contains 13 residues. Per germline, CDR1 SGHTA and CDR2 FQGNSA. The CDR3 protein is CASSLMGGNVLTF. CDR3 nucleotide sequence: TGTGCCAGCAGCTTAATGGGGGGCAACGTCCTGACTTTC.

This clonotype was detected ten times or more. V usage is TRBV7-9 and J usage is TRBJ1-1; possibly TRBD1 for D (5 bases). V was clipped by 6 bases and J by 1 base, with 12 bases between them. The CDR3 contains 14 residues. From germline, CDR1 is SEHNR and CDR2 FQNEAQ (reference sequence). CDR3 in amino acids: CASSPPDRNTEAFF. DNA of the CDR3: TGTGCCAGCAGTCCTCCCGACAGGAACACTGAAGCTTTCTTT.

CDR3 nucleotides: TGTGCCAGCACCCGGCCCACAGATACGCAGTATTTT. It specifies CASTRPTDTQYF. The J gene is TRBJ2-3, the V gene TRBV7-9; D is unresolved. Per germline, CDR1 SEHNR and CDR2 FQNEAQ (reference sequence). The CDR3 runs 12 residues. V gave up 7 bases and J gave up 2 bases, with 7 bases separating them.

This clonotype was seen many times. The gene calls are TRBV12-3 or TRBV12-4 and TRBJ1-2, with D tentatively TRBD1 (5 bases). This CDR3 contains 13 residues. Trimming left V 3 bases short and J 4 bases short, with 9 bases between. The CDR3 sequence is CASSFARAYGYTF. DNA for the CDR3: TGTGCCAGCAGTTTTGCCAGGGCCTATGGCTACACCTTC.

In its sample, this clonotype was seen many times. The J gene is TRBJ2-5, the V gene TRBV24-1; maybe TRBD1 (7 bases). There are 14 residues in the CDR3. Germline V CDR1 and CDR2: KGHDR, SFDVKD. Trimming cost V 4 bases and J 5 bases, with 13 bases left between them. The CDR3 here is CATSEQGRKETQYF. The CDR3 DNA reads TGTGCCACCAGTGAACAGGGGAGGAAGGAGACCCAGTACTTC.